Described below is a single T cell receptor (beta chain) sequence and its context. Its antigen is currently unknown. The data belong to a study of cytomegalovirus exposure and HLA in healthy donors. The study, taken as a whole, reports: Association with HLA alleles at 0.05 false discovery rate was found for around 17,000 TCR beta sequences in a later analysis.

The germline V gene encodes CDR1 SGHRS and CDR2 YFSETQ. The CDR3 totals 15 residues. Trimming stripped 0 bases from V and 3 bases from J, with 12 bases between. PCR primers comprised 60 Vbeta and 13 Jbeta primers. The protocol was immunoSEQ multiplex PCR, while the TCRdb copy is restricted to in-frame clones and leaves out a portion. The sample has 200,000 to 250,000 clones, and its top ten clones hold around 1.1%. Sequenced input: PBMCs. This TCR was recovered from a girl aged 2 to 10 in good health and CMV-seropositive. The chain employs TRBV5-1 and TRBJ1-1; D remains ambiguous. The CDR3 loop reads CASSLDYLTDTEAFF. The CDR3 DNA is TGCGCCAGCAGCTTGGATTATCTCACGGACACTGAAGCTTTCTTT.